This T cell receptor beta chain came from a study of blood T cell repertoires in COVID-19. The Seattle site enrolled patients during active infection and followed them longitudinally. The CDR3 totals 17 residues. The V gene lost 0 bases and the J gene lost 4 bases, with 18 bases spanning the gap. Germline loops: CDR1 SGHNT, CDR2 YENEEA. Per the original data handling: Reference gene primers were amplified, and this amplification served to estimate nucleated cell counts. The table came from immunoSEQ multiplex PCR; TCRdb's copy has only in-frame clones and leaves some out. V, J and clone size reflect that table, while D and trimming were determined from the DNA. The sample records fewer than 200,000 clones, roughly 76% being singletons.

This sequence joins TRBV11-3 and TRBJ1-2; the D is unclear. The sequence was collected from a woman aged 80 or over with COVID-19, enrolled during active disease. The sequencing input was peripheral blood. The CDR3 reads CASSLDRTTRRTYGYTF. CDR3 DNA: TGTGCCAGCAGCTTAGATCGTACTACGCGCAGAACCTATGGCTACACCTTC.